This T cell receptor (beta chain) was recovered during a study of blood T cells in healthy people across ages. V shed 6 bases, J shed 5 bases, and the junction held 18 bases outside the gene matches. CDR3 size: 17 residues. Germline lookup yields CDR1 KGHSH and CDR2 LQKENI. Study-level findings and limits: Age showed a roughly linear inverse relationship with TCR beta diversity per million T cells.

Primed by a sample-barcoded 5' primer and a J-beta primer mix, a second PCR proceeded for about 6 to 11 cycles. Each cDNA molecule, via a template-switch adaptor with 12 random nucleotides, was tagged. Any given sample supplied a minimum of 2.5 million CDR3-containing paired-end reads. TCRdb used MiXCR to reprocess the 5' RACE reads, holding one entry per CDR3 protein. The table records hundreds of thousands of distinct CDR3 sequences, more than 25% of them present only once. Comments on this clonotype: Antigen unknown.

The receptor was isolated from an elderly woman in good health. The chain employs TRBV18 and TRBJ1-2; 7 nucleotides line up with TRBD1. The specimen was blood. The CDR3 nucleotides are TGTGCCAGCTCCCCCGACCGGGACAGCGGCTTTAGGTATGGCTACACCTTC. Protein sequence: CASSPDRDSGFRYGYTF.